The 27 T cell receptor beta chains in this list originate from one sample, sequenced in a study of graft-versus-host responses after intestinal transplantation. Only in-frame clones appear in the TCRdb table, and some are missing; sequencing was by immunoSEQ multiplex PCR. The sample consists of some 11,000 clones, around 83% of them appearing once. The sample in question was PBMCs, obtained roughly 130 days after transplant. The source is a human patient who received an intestinal transplant, so some T cells may come from the graft donor.

The chain couples TRBV10-1 to TRBJ2-1, with 9 nucleotides matching TRBD2. After removal of 5 bases from V and 6 bases from J, the junction contained 8 bases not matched to a gene. Per germline, CDR1 WNHNN and CDR2 SYGVQD (reference sequence). This CDR3 has 15 amino acids. The CDR3 loop is CASSQRAGGLNEQFF. The CDR3, as DNA: TGCGCCAGCAGTCAGAGGGCGGGAGGGCTCAATGAGCAGTTCTTC.

This rearrangement joins TRBV4-2 to TRBJ2-6, with D hard to call. The germline CDR1 and CDR2 sequences are LGHNA and YNFKEQ. The CDR3 runs to 17 residues. Deletions cut 0 bases from V and 1 base from J, with 10 bases between. The CDR3 region is CASSQDGEQSGANVLTF. CDR3 DNA: TGTGCCAGCAGCCAAGATGGGGAACAGTCTGGGGCCAACGTCCTGACTTTC.

The chain recombines TRBV6-1 with TRBJ1-5; D is possibly TRBD1 (5 bases). The CDR3 totals 15 residues. Trimming took 5 bases from V and 4 from J, leaving 15 bases between them. Per germline, CDR1 MNHNS and CDR2 SASEGT. The DNA for the CDR3 is TGTGCCAGCAGTCCCGGACACCTACTGAATCAGCCCCAGCATTTT. This gives the protein CASSPGHLLNQPQHF.

CDR3 sequence reads: CASSFRDKKKLFF. The CDR3 DNA follows: TGTGCCAGCAGCTTCCGGGACAAGAAAAAACTGTTTTTT. V gene TRBV7-6 combines with J gene TRBJ1-4; D perhaps matches TRBD1 (6 bases). With 3 bases removed from V and 9 bases from J, the gap between germline ends came to 11 bases. The CDR3 contains 13 residues. Germline CDR1 SGHVS, CDR2 FNYEAQ. The full variable domain, its missing parts supplied by reference TRBV7-6 and TRBJ1-4, is GAGVSQSPRYKVTKRGQDVALRCDPISGHVSLYWYRQALGQGPEFLTYFNYEAQQDKSGLPNDRFSAERPEGSISTLTIQRTEQRDSAMYRCASSFRDKKKLFFGSGTQLSVL.

The chain joins TRBV19 to TRBJ2-3, with D maybe TRBD2 (6 bases). The V gene lost 5 bases and the J gene lost 2 bases, with 17 bases spanning the gap. This CDR3 has 16 amino acids. Germline lookup yields CDR1 LNHDA and CDR2 SQIVND (reference sequence). The CDR3: CASSLGLGGTTDTQYF. CDR3 DNA: TGTGCCAGTAGTCTTGGACTGGGGGGTACCACAGATACGCAGTATTTT.

The chain couples TRBV19 to TRBJ2-3; 13 nucleotides match TRBD2. With 3 bases clipped from V and 0 bases from J, the junction kept 3 bases outside the gene matches. Germline CDR1 is LNHDA and CDR2 is SQIVND (reference sequence). The CDR3 runs to 17 residues. For the CDR3, the DNA is TGTGCCAGTAGTATGGGACTAGCGGGATCTAGCACAGATACGCAGTATTTT. Residues: CASSMGLAGSSTDTQYF.

The rearrangement uses TRBV28 and TRBJ2-3; the D is unclear. Trimming took off 1 base at V and 3 bases at J, with 17 bases between the two ends. This CDR3 spans 17 amino acids. The germline V gene has CDR1 MDHEN and CDR2 SYDVKM. CDR3 in amino acids: CASSLFGSIPRTDTQYF. CDR3 in DNA: TGTGCCAGCAGTTTATTTGGGTCGATCCCCAGAACAGATACGCAGTATTTT. The variable domain in full, with the rest retrieved from reference TRBV28 and TRBJ2-3, is DVKVTQSSRYLVKRTGEKVFLECVQDMDHENMFWYRQDPGLGLRLIYFSYDVKMKEKGDIPEGYSVSREKKERFSLILESASTNQTSMYLCASSLFGSIPRTDTQYFGPGTRLTVL.

The V call is TRBV6-1, the J call TRBJ1-3; unclear D gene. V gave up 0 bases and J gave up 1 base, with 4 bases separating them. The CDR3 extends over 14 amino acids. Per germline, CDR1 MNHNS and CDR2 SASEGT. The CDR3 DNA reads TGTGCCAGCAGTGAAGCGGAGTCTGGAAACACCATATATTTT. Its translation: CASSEAESGNTIYF.

This clone was seen only once. J is TRBJ2-3 and V is TRBV9, with D uncertain. Looked up from germline, CDR1 is SGDLS and CDR2 is YYNGEE. The CDR3 covers 15 residues. V was shortened by 3 bases and J by 6 bases, with 17 bases between the two germline ends. CDR3 region: CASSAQPKSTDTQYF. The CDR3 region has the DNA TGTGCCAGCAGCGCTCAACCTAAGTCTACGGATACGCAGTATTTT.

This clone came up once. The J gene is TRBJ2-7, the V gene TRBV15, with a weak D call TRBD2 (5 bases). Trimming pared 3 bases from V and 1 base from J, leaving 10 bases between. This CDR3 spans 14 amino acids. Per germline, CDR1 LNHNV and CDR2 YYDKDF (reference sequence). As DNA, the CDR3 is TGTGCCACCAGCAGGGAGGACGGATCCTACGAGCAGTACTTC. This codes for CATSREDGSYEQYF.

This chain connects TRBV28 to TRBJ2-7; D unclear. Per the germline V gene, CDR1 is MDHEN and CDR2 is SYDVKM. The ends were cut back, 6 bases at V and 4 bases at J, with 13 bases in the middle. This CDR3 region has 13 residues. The CDR3 spells CASRKFGPYEQYF. The CDR3 DNA reads as TGTGCCAGCAGAAAATTTGGGCCTTACGAGCAGTACTTC.

The chain couples TRBV5-1 to TRBJ2-3, with 10 bases matching TRBD2. The CDR3 consists of 17 residues. The V and J ends lost 0 bases and 1 base, in that order; junction bases with no gene match: 5. The germline CDR1 and CDR2 sequences are SGHRS and YFSETQ. The CDR3 nucleotides read TGCGCCAGCAGCTTGGAACTAGCGGGGCCCCGCACAGATACGCAGTATTTT. Translating it yields CASSLELAGPRTDTQYF.

This chain links TRBV28 with TRBJ1-4; D uncertain. The CDR3 covers 13 residues. CDR1 is MDHEN, CDR2 SYDVKM, per germline. V shed 9 bases and J shed 2 bases, with 10 bases lying between them. CDR3 nucleotide sequence: TGTGCCAGATCGGACGTGACTAATGAAAAACTGTTTTTT. This codes for CARSDVTNEKLFF.

V is TRBV6-6 and J is TRBJ1-1, with a tentative D call TRBD1 (5 bases). The germline V and J ends were trimmed by 5 bases and 10 bases, with 23 bases remaining between them. Germline loops: CDR1 MNHNY, CDR2 SVGAGI (reference sequence). The CDR3 contains 15 residues. CDR3 region: CASSPRSRAPVPAFF. The CDR3 DNA follows: TGTGCCAGCAGTCCGCGAAGCAGGGCCCCCGTCCCAGCTTTCTTT.

This chain links TRBV30 with TRBJ2-1; D may be TRBD2 (5 bases). In germline, CDR1 is GTSNPN, CDR2 SVGIG (reference sequence). V gave up 2 bases and J gave up 7 bases, with 9 bases separating them. This CDR3 has 12 residues. The CDR3 DNA reads TGTGCCTGGAGTCTGACGGGGAATGAGCAGTTCTTC. It is translated as CAWSLTGNEQFF.

V usage is TRBV5-4 and J usage is TRBJ2-5; 8 nucleotides match TRBD2. Germline trimming cut 2 bases from V and 5 bases from J; bases unmatched to any gene: 5. The CDR3 is 14 amino acids. Germline CDR1 SGHNT, CDR2 YYREEE (reference sequence). CDR3 in amino acids: CASSLGLAGETQYF. Here the CDR3 DNA reads TGTGCCAGCAGCTTAGGACTAGCTGGGGAGACCCAGTACTTC.

The chain couples TRBV27 to TRBJ2-5; D possibly corresponds to TRBD1 (5 bases). V was cut by 3 bases and J by 0 bases, with 8 bases left in between. The CDR3 totals 14 residues. The germline CDR1 and CDR2 sequences are MNHEY and SMNVEV (reference sequence). The CDR3, as DNA: TGTGCCAGCAGTTTTCAGGGCTACCAAGAGACCCAGTACTTC. Translated: CASSFQGYQETQYF.

DNA for the CDR3: TGTGCCATCAGTGAGTTTTCCGTCGAGCAAGTAGATACGCAGTATTTT. Amino acid sequence: CAISEFSVEQVDTQYF. The rearrangement uses TRBV10-3 and TRBJ2-3; D is unclear. The CDR3 length is 16 residues. Deletions cut 1 base from V and 5 bases from J, with 16 bases between. Germline V gene data show CDR1 as ENHRY and CDR2 as SYGVKD.

This clone was recorded only once. The chain has TRBV7-9 and TRBJ1-5; 7 positions match TRBD1. The ends lost 0 bases at V and 5 bases at J; junction bases unmatched: 1. The CDR3 consists of 14 residues. The germline V gene encodes CDR1 SEHNR and CDR2 FQNEAQ (reference sequence). CDR3 loop: CASSLAGGDQPQHF. DNA of the CDR3: TGTGCCAGCAGCTTAGCAGGGGGCGATCAGCCCCAGCATTTT.

The chain recombines TRBV5-5 with TRBJ1-3, with D uncertain. Germline CDR1 is SGHKS and CDR2 is YYEKEE (reference sequence). The CDR3 has 14 residues. Trimming removed 1 base at V and 4 bases at J, with 9 bases between. This chain's CDR3 is CASSLWGGGNTIYF. For the CDR3, the DNA is TGTGCCAGCAGCTTGTGGGGAGGCGGAAACACCATATATTTT. Combining the CDR3 with reference TRBV5-5 and TRBJ1-3 gives the whole variable domain DAGVTQSPTHLIKTRGQQVTLRCSPISGHKSVSWYQQVLGQGPQFIFQYYEKEERGRGNFPDRFSARQFPNYSSELNVNALLLGDSALYLCASSLWGGGNTIYFGEGSWLTVV.

This chain connects TRBV5-1 to TRBJ2-1; D might be TRBD2 (5 bases). The V end lost 4 bases, the J end lost 5 bases, and 19 bases lay between the germline ends. Germline lookup yields CDR1 SGHRS and CDR2 YFSETQ. The CDR3 loop spans 16 amino acids. CDR3 residues: CASSRRAAVRDNEQFF. CDR3 nucleotide sequence: TGCGCCAGCAGCCGACGAGCAGCGGTAAGGGACAATGAGCAGTTCTTC.

The chain links TRBV18 to TRBJ1-2, with TRBD1 as a possible D gene (5 bases). Trimming stripped 6 bases from V and 4 bases from J, with 12 bases between. Germline V gene data show CDR1 as KGHSH and CDR2 as LQKENI. The CDR3 sequence is 13 residues long. CDR3 nucleotide sequence: TGTGCCAGCTCCGACAGCGAAACCTATGGCTACACCTTC. The encoded protein is CASSDSETYGYTF. The complete variable domain, with remaining parts taken from reference TRBV18 and TRBJ1-2, reads NAGVMQNPRHLVRRRGQEARLRCSPMKGHSHVYWYRQLPEEGLKFMVYLQKENIIDESGMPKERFSAEFPKEGPSILRIQQVVRGDSAAYFCASSDSETYGYTFGSGTRLTVV.

This clone was detected only a few times. The chain uses TRBV6-1 and TRBJ2-2, with D tentatively TRBD1 (6 bases). Per germline, CDR1 MNHNS and CDR2 SASEGT. CDR3 size: 15 residues. Trimming left V 4 bases short and J 7 bases short, with 16 bases between. The CDR3 nucleotides are TGTGCCAGCAGTGCAGAGAGTACAGGGAGCGGGGAGCTGTTTTTT. This sequence encodes CASSAESTGSGELFF.

The rearrangement joins TRBV7-9 to TRBJ2-2; D is uncertain. There are 14 residues in the CDR3. Germline CDR1 is SEHNR and CDR2 is FQNEAQ (reference sequence). Trimming removed 5 bases from V and 3 bases from J, with 10 bases in between. CDR3 DNA: TGTGCCAGCAGCCAAGGGATGGACACCGGGGAGCTGTTTTTT. Translation: CASSQGMDTGELFF.

The chain uses TRBV7-3 and TRBJ2-1, with 8 bases identical to TRBD2. After removal of 4 bases from V and 5 bases from J, the junction contained 10 bases not matched to a gene. The CDR3 is made up of 16 amino acids. Germline V lookup: CDR1 SGHTA, CDR2 FQGTGA. CDR3 in amino acids: CASSSISGSANNEQFF. The CDR3 DNA sequence: TGTGCCAGCAGCTCCATAAGCGGGAGTGCCAACAATGAGCAGTTCTTC.

This chain connects TRBV19 to TRBJ1-5; D is undetermined. V lost 5 bases to trimming and J lost 7 bases, with 18 bases between them. Germline V gene data show CDR1 as LNHDA and CDR2 as SQIVND (reference sequence). The CDR3 covers 15 residues. Here the CDR3 DNA reads TGTGCCAGTAGTTCTACGGGGTCCTTTCTCCAGCCCCAGCATTTT. Its protein product is CASSSTGSFLQPQHF.

This chain uses TRBV5-6 with TRBJ2-3; D call uncertain. CDR3 size: 13 residues. Germline lookup yields CDR1 SGHDT and CDR2 YYEEEE. The V end lost 0 bases, the J end lost 6 bases, and 8 bases lay between the germline ends. The CDR3 loop is CASSLVDSDTQYF. As DNA, the CDR3 is TGTGCCAGCAGCTTGGTCGATTCGGATACGCAGTATTTT.